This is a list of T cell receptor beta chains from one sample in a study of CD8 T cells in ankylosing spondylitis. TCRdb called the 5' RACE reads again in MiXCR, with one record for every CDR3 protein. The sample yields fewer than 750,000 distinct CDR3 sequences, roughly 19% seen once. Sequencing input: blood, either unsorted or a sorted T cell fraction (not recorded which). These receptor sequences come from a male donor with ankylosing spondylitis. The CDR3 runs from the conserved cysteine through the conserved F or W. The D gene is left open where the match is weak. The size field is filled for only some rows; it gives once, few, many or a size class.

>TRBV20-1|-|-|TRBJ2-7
CSARGAGRSEQYF
TGCAGTGCTAGAGGGGCGGGGCGGAGCGAGCAGTACTTC
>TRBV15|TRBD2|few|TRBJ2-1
CATSRARSRAGTSDNNEQFF
TGTGCCACCAGCAGAGCTAGGTCTAGGGCCGGGACTAGCGATAACAATGAGCAGTTCTTC
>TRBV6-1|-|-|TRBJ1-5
CASRRGEVASNQPQHF
TGTGCCAGCAGGCGGGGAGAGGTGGCGAGCAATCAGCCCCAGCATTTT
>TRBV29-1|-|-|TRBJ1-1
CSVVAGALEAFF
TGCAGCGTTGTTGCAGGCGCCCTAGAAGCTTTCTTT
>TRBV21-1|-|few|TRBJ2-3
CASSKINF
TGTGCCAGCAGCAAGATCAATTTT
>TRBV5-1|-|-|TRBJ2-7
CASSLAPTGTSYEQYF
TGCGCCAGCAGCTTGGCGCCTACCGGGACTTCCTACGAGCAGTACTTC
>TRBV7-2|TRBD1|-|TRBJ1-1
CASGKQGITEAFF
TGTGCCAGCGGGAAACAGGGGATCACTGAAGCTTTCTTT
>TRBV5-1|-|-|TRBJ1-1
CASSPRRGWNTEAFF
TGCGCCAGCAGCCCCCGGAGGGGATGGAACACTGAAGCTTTCTTT
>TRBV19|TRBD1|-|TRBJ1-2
CASSSRTGRGYTF
TGTGCCAGTAGCTCAAGGACAGGGCGAGGCTACACCTTC
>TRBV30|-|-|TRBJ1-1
CAWSVRGNTEAFF
TGTGCCTGGAGTGTACGCGGAAACACTGAAGCTTTCTTT
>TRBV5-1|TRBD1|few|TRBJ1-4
CASSTGQGGDEKLFF
TGCGCCAGCAGCACAGGACAGGGCGGGGATGAAAAACTGTTTTTT
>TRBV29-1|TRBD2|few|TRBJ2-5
CSVLPSGRSKQETQYF
TGCAGCGTTCTCCCTAGCGGGAGGTCTAAACAAGAGACCCAGTACTTC
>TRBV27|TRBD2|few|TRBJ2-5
CASSPRTTSLETQYF
TGTGCCAGCAGCCCCCGCACGACTAGCCTGGAGACCCAGTACTTC
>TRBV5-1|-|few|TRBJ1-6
CASSLAPPQGTSPLHF
TGCGCCAGCAGCTTGGCACCCCCGCAGGGGACCTCACCCCTCCACTTT
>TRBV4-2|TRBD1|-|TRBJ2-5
CASSQEQGVETQYF
TGTGCCAGCAGCCAAGAACAGGGGGTAGAGACCCAGTACTTC
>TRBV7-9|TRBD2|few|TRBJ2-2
CASSRSGGNTGELFF
TGTGCCAGCAGCCGTAGCGGGGGGAACACCGGGGAGCTGTTTTTT
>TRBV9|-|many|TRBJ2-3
CASSVGRGTDTQYF
TGTGCCAGCAGCGTAGGCCGGGGCACAGATACGCAGTATTTT
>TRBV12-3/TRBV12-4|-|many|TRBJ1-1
CASSPRQLILNTEAFF
TGTGCCAGCAGTCCCCGACAGCTCATATTGAACACTGAAGCTTTCTTT
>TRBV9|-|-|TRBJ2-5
CASSAGTLQETQYF
TGTGCCAGCAGCGCCGGGACCCTCCAAGAGACCCAGTACTTC
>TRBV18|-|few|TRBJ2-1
CASSLPEDPTEVFF
TGTGCCAGCTCCCTGCCGGAGGACCCCACAGAGGTGTTCTTC
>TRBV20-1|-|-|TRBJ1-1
CSAGPINTEAFF
TGCAGTGCTGGACCGATAAACACTGAAGCTTTCTTT
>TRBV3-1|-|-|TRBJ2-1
CAICPPSPPTGHNEQFF
TGTGCCATCTGCCCCCCTAGTCCCCCGACGGGACACAATGAGCAGTTCTTC
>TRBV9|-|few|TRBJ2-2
CASTLSNGGELFF
TGTGCCAGCACATTATCAAATGGGGGGGAGCTGTTTTTT
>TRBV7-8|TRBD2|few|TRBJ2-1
CASSLGTSGTLF
TGTGCCAGCAGCTTAGGGACTAGCGGGACCCTCTTC
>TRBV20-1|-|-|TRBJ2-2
CSASFTGNTGELFF
TGCAGTGCTAGTTTTACAGGGAACACCGGGGAGCTGTTTTTT
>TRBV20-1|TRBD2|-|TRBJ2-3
CSATDPAPMTSSDTQYF
TGCAGTGCTACCGACCCAGCGCCCATGACTAGCTCGGATACGCAGTATTTT
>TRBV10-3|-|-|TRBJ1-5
CAISDETNQPQHF
TGTGCCATCAGTGACGAGACCAATCAGCCCCAGCATTTT
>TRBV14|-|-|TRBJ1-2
CASSQDVAATYGYTF
TGTGCCAGCAGCCAAGATGTCGCGGCGACCTATGGCTACACCTTC
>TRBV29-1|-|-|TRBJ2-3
CSVAGQSTRTDTQYF
TGCAGCGTTGCGGGGCAGTCTACGCGCACAGATACGCAGTATTTT
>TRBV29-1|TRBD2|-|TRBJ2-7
CSVEDRLAGSSYEQYF
TGCAGCGTTGAAGATCGGCTAGCGGGAAGCTCCTACGAGCAGTACTTC
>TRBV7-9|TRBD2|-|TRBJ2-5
CASSLLGGREETQYF
TGTGCCAGCAGCTTATTGGGGGGGAGAGAAGAGACCCAGTACTTC
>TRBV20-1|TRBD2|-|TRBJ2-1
CSGTSGRASIGNEQFF
TGCAGTGGGACTAGCGGGAGGGCCTCGATCGGCAATGAGCAGTTCTTC
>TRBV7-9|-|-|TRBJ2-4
CASSEAEGAKNIQYF
TGTGCCAGCAGCGAGGCGGAGGGAGCCAAAAACATTCAGTACTTC
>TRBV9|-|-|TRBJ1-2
CASSVEGTNYGYTF
TGTGCCAGCAGCGTAGAGGGTACAAACTATGGCTACACCTTC
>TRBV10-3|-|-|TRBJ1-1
CAISEGAEAFF
TGTGCCATCAGTGAGGGAGCTGAAGCTTTCTTT
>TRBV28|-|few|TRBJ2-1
CASSPQGLLRYNEQFF
TGTGCCAGCAGCCCTCAAGGGCTCCTTCGGTACAATGAGCAGTTCTTC
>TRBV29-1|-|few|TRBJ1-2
CSVGFGEGNYGYTF
TGCAGCGTTGGGTTCGGAGAGGGAAACTATGGCTACACCTTC
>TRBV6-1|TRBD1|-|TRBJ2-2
CASSTDRAYTGELFF
TGTGCCAGCAGTACGGACAGGGCTTACACCGGGGAGCTGTTTTTT
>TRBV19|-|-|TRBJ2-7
CASSIVLAYEQYF
TGTGCCAGTAGTATAGTTCTGGCCTACGAGCAGTACTTC
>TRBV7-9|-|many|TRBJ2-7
CASSLAWRWEQYF
TGTGCCAGCAGCTTAGCGTGGCGATGGGAGCAGTACTTC
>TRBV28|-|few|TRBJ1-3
CASSSRLGSGNTIYF
TGTGCCAGCAGTTCCCGTTTGGGATCTGGAAACACCATATATTTT
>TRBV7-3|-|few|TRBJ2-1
CASSLRGDENEQFF
TGTGCCAGCAGCTTAAGGGGGGATGAGAATGAGCAGTTCTTC
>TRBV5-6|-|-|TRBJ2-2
CASSPGLFTGELFF
TGTGCCAGCAGCCCGGGACTTTTCACCGGGGAGCTGTTTTTT
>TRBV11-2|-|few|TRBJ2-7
CASSLDYSTYEQYF
TGTGCCAGCAGCTTAGACTACAGTACCTACGAGCAGTACTTC
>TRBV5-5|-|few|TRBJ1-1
CASSLAIGEFTEAFF
TGTGCCAGCAGCTTGGCTATTGGGGAATTCACTGAAGCTTTCTTT
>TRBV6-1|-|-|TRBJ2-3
CASSDVGAYTQYF
TGTGCCAGCAGCGACGTCGGGGCCTATACGCAGTATTTT
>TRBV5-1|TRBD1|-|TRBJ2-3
CASSPSTGVFTDTQYF
TGCGCCAGCAGCCCGTCGACAGGGGTCTTTACAGATACGCAGTATTTT
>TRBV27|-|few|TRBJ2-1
CASGVTGNNEQFF
TGTGCCAGCGGAGTAACAGGGAACAATGAGCAGTTCTTC
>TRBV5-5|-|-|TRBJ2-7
CASSLLIVRYDEQYF
TGTGCCAGCAGCTTGTTGATAGTGAGGTACGACGAGCAGTACTTC
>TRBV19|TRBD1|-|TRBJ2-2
CASSMSQGATGELFF
TGTGCCAGTAGTATGTCCCAGGGGGCAACCGGGGAGCTGTTTTTT
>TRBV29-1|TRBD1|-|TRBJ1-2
CSVLDRDGYGYTF
TGCAGCGTTCTGGACAGGGACGGCTATGGCTACACCTTC
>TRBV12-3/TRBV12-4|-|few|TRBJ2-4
CASTVVEGGIQYF
TGTGCCAGCACCGTAGTCGAGGGCGGCATTCAGTACTTC
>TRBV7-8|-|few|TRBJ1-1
CASSLTLGAGSANTEAFF
TGTGCCAGCAGCTTAACTCTAGGGGCGGGGTCGGCGAACACTGAAGCTTTCTTT
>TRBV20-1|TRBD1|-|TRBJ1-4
CSASAGTADKKLFF
TGCAGTGCTAGCGCCGGGACAGCCGACAAAAAACTGTTTTTT
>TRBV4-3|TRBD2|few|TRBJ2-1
CASSPGLHYNEQFF
TGCGCCAGCAGCCCGGGACTACACTACAATGAGCAGTTCTTC
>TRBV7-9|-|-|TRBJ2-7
CASSLETGAREQYF
TGTGCCAGCAGCTTAGAGACGGGAGCGAGGGAGCAGTACTTC
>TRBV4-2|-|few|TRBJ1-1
CASSQAAHGGTEAFF
TGTGCCAGCAGCCAAGCGGCCCATGGGGGCACTGAAGCTTTCTTT